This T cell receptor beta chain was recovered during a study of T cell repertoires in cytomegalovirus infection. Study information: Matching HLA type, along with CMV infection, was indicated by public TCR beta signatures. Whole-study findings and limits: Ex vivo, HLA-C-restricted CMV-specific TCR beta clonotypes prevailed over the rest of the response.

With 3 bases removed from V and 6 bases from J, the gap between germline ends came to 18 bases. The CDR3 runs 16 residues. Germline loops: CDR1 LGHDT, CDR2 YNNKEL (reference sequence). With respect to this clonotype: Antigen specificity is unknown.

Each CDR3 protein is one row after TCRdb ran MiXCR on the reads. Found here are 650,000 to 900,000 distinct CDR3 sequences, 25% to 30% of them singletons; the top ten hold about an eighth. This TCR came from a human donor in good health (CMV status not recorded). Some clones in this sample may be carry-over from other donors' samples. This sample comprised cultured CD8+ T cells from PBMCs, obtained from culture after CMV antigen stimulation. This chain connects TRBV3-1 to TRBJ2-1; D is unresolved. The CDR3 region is CASSHTGPRDGNEQFF. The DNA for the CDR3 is TGTGCCAGCAGCCACACCGGACCCCGCGATGGCAATGAGCAGTTCTTC.